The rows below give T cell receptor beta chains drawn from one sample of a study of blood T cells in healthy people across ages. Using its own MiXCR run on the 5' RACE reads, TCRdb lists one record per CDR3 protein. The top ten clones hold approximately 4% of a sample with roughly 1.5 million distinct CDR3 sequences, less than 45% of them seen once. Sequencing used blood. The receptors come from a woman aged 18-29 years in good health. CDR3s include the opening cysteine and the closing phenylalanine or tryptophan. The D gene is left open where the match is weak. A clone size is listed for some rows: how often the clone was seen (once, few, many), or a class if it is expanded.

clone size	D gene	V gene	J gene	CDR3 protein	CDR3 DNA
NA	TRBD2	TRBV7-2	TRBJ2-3	CASSSPLLAGGGDTQYF	TGTGCCAGCAGCTCGCCCCTCCTAGCGGGGGGAGGAGATACGCAGTATTTT
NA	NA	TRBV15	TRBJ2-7	CATSTLGTYDNEQYF	TGTGCCACCAGCACCCTCGGGACATACGACAATGAGCAGTACTTC
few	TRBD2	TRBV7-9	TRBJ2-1	CASSLGGGGQFF	TGTGCCAGCAGCTTAGGCGGGGGGGGGCAGTTCTTC
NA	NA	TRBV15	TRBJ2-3	CATSRVASEADTQYF	TGTGCCACCAGCAGAGTGGCTAGCGAAGCAGATACGCAGTATTTT
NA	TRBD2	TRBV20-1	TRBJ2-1	CSADGEGLHNEQFF	TGCAGTGCTGATGGGGAGGGCTTACACAATGAGCAGTTCTTC
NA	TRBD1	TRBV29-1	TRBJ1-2	CSVQDRGLSYGYTF	TGCAGCGTTCAAGACAGGGGGCTGAGCTATGGCTACACCTTC
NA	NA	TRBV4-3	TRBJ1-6	CASSQGYSAVGSPLHF	TGCGCCAGCAGCCAAGGCTACAGTGCCGTAGGGTCACCCCTCCACTTT
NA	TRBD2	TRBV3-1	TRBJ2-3	CASSRRLAGFTDTQYF	TGTGCCAGCAGCCGAAGACTAGCGGGTTTCACAGATACGCAGTATTTT
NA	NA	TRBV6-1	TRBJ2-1	CASSPTLAGAPYNEQFF	TGTGCCAGCAGTCCCACCCTGGCGGGGGCCCCCTACAATGAGCAGTTCTTC
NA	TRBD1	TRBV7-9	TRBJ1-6	CASSSGTGLSPLHF	TGTGCCAGCAGCTCAGGGACAGGACTTTCACCCCTCCACTTT
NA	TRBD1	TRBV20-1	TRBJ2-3	CSAPRTGWPDTQYF	TGCAGTGCGCCCAGGACAGGGTGGCCAGATACGCAGTATTTT
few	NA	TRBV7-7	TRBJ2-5	CASSLDRRGTQYF	TGTGCTAGCAGCTTAGATCGGAGGGGGACCCAGTACTTC
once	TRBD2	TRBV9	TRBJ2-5	CASSVVPSGGPRETQYF	TGTGCCAGCAGCGTAGTTCCTAGCGGGGGCCCCAGGGAGACCCAGTACTTC
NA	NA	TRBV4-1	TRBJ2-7	CASSQGGITSSYEQYF	TGCGCCAGCAGCCAAGGAGGAATTACAAGCTCCTACGAGCAGTACTTC
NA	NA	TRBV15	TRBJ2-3	CATSRDKVPDTQYF	TGTGCCACCAGCAGAGATAAGGTCCCGGATACGCAGTATTTT
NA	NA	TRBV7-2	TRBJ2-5	CASRYVDRDKTQYF	TGTGCCAGCAGATACGTGGACAGAGATAAGACCCAGTACTTC
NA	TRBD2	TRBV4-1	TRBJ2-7	CASSQVPAGLPFPDEQYF	TGCGCCAGCAGCCAAGTACCAGCGGGACTCCCCTTTCCTGACGAGCAGTACTTC
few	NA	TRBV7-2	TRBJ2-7	CASSPDVAVEQYF	TGTGCCAGCAGCCCAGACGTAGCGGTCGAGCAGTACTTC
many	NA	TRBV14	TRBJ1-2	CASSLNAPGHSRGGYTF	TGTGCCAGCAGCCTAAACGCTCCGGGCCACTCACGGGGTGGCTACACCTTC
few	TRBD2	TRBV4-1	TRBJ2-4	CASSQGNSGNIQYF	TGCGCCAGCAGCCAAGGAAATAGCGGGAACATTCAGTACTTC
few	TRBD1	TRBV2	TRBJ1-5	CASSRQGPNQPQHF	TGTGCCAGCAGCAGACAGGGCCCCAATCAGCCCCAGCATTTT
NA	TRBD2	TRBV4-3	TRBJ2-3	CASSQEGAGAPDTQYF	TGCGCCAGCAGCCAAGAAGGGGCGGGAGCGCCAGATACGCAGTATTTT
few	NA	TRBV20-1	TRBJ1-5	CSARGDILFNQPQHF	TGCAGTGCTAGAGGGGACATTCTCTTCAATCAGCCCCAGCATTTT
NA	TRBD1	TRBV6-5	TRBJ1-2	CASRKGAGGYTF	TGTGCCAGCAGAAAGGGGGCTGGGGGCTACACCTTC
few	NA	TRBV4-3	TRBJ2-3	CASSQDRAGSTDTQYF	TGCGCCAGCAGCCAAGATCGCGCAGGGAGCACAGATACGCAGTATTTT
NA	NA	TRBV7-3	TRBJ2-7	CASSLRAFGNDEQYF	TGTGCCAGCAGCTTAAGGGCGTTCGGAAACGACGAGCAGTACTTC
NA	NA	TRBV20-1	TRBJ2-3	CSARDTWTSTDTQYF	TGCAGTGCTAGAGATACTTGGACTAGCACAGATACGCAGTATTTT
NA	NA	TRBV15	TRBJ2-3	CATSRDSDSTQYF	TGTGCCACCAGCAGAGATTCGGACAGCACGCAGTATTTT
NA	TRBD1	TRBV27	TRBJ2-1	CASTPGQGHNEQFF	TGTGCCAGCACCCCGGGACAGGGACACAACGAGCAGTTCTTC
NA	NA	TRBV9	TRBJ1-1	CASSVGVAGFDAFF	TGTGCCAGCAGCGTAGGTGTAGCTGGGTTTGACGCTTTCTTT
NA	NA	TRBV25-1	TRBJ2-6	CASRSQSSGANVLTF	TGTGCCAGCAGATCCCAGAGCTCTGGGGCCAACGTCCTGACTTTC
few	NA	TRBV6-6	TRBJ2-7	CASSPSRWEQYF	TGTGCCAGCAGTCCCTCGCGTTGGGAGCAGTACTTC
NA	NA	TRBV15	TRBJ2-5	CATSTRYQETQYF	TGTGCCACCAGCACCAGGTACCAAGAGACCCAGTACTTC
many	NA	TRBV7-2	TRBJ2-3	CASSLVVTDTQYF	TGTGCCAGCAGCTTAGTGGTCACAGATACGCAGTATTTT
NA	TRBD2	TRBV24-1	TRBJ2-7	CATSDPTSGTYNEQYF	TGTGCCACCAGTGATCCGACTAGCGGTACCTACAATGAGCAGTACTTC
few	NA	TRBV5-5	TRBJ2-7	CASSSTEAYEQYF	TGTGCCAGCAGCTCGACAGAAGCCTACGAGCAGTACTTC
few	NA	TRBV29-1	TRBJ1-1	CSVLGRLNTEAFF	TGCAGCGTTCTTGGACGTTTGAACACTGAAGCTTTCTTT
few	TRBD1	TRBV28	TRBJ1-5	CASSLPSGQINQGVNQPQHF	TGTGCCAGCAGTTTACCCTCGGGACAGATAAACCAAGGGGTGAATCAGCCCCAGCATTTT
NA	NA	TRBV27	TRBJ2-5	CASSSDWLETQYF	TGTGCCAGCAGTTCGGACTGGTTGGAGACCCAGTACTTC
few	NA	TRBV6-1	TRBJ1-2	CASSEALLGYTF	TGTGCCAGCAGTGAAGCGCTTCTTGGCTACACCTTC
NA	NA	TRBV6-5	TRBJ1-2	CASSYEPGRTYGYTF	TGTGCCAGCAGTTACGAACCGGGACGGACTTATGGCTACACCTTC
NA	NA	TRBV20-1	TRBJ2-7	CSARGMGPRRGYEQYF	TGCAGTGCTAGAGGCATGGGACCACGTCGAGGGTACGAGCAGTACTTC
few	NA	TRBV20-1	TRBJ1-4	CSARGRRRHNEKLFF	TGCAGTGCTAGAGGGCGTCGACGGCATAATGAAAAACTGTTTTTT
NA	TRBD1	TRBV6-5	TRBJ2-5	CASSYSSRTGRYKLTSTDEQYF	TGTGCCAGCAGTTACTCGAGTCGGACAGGGCGGTACAAATTAACTTCTACCGATGAGCAGTACTTC
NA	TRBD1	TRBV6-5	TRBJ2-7	CASRIGTAYEQYF	TGTGCCAGCAGGATTGGGACAGCCTACGAGCAGTACTTC
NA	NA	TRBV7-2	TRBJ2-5	CASSQRTVNQETQYF	TGTGCCAGCAGCCAGAGGACAGTGAACCAAGAGACCCAGTACTTC
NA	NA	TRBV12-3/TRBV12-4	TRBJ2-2	CASSFVGGVTGELFF	TGTGCCAGCAGTTTCGTGGGTGGGGTCACCGGGGAGCTGTTTTTT